Listed here are 20 T cell receptor beta chains from one sample, sequenced in a study of regulatory T cells in long-lasting Graves disease. Researchers made TCR beta libraries by using iRepertoire HTBI primers and running Arm-PCR on CDR3 regions. Via MiXCR, TCRdb re-called the multiplex PCR reads, giving one row per CDR3 protein. The table includes 620,000 or so distinct CDR3 sequences, roughly 15% detected once. Time point denoted: newly diagnosed GD, antithyroid drugs for less than 3 months. From RNA extracted from PBMCs, the TCR library was made. This same sample was also taken into another study, of T cells in Graves' hyperthyroidism and ophthalmopathy.

The specimen comprised peripheral blood mononuclear cells (PBMCs), sampled at new diagnosis, from a patient treated with antithyroid drugs. All receptors derive from a woman aged 25 to 39 with Graves disease.

At least ten counts were recorded for this clonotype. The chain carries TRBV7-2 and TRBJ2-4; 13 positions agree with TRBD2. This CDR3 spans 21 amino acids. CDR1 is SGHTA, CDR2 FQGNSA, per germline. Trimming at V came to 3 bases and at J to 0 bases, leaving 14 bases not matched to a gene. The CDR3 coding sequence is TGTGCCAGCAGCTTCCCATCCAGAGGACTAGCGGGAGTTCTAGCCAAAAACATTCAGTACTTC. Its translation: CASSFPSRGLAGVLAKNIQYF.

The J gene is TRBJ1-2, the V gene TRBV2; 10 nucleotides align to TRBD1. CDR1 and CDR2 from the germline V gene are SNHLY and FYNNEI. CDR3 size: 15 residues. Unmatched junction bases numbered 3, after V lost 1 base and J lost 4 bases. For the CDR3, the DNA is TGTGCCAGCAGTGAAGGGACAGGGGGATTCTATGGCTACACCTTC. This sequence encodes CASSEGTGGFYGYTF.

This clonotype was counted at least ten times. Since the CDR3 does not end with the conserved phenylalanine or tryptophan, this likely comes from a read error. The DNA is omitted, as the CDR3 cannot be located on it reliably, and the CDR3 follows TCRdb's listing. The rearrangement links TRBV3-1 to TRBJ1-1; the table's D call, TRBD1, has no DNA check behind it. Ends included, the CDR3 has 14 residues. Germline loops: CDR1 LGHDT, CDR2 YNNKEL (reference sequence). The CDR3 sequence is CASSQGVQAGGPKL.

The V call is TRBV5-6, the J call TRBJ2-7; D might be TRBD2 (5 bases). The V end was cut by 4 bases, the J end by 6 bases, with 17 bases between. The CDR3 contains 14 residues. CDR1 is SGHDT, CDR2 YYEEEE, per germline. The CDR3 nucleotides read TGTGCCAGCAGCCCCTTCGTGGAGGCCGTCGAGCAGTACTTC. Encoded protein: CASSPFVEAVEQYF.

In DNA, the CDR3 is TGTGCCAGTAGTACAACTCGCGGCAGAACTAGCACTGAAGCTTTCTTT. Translating gives CASSTTRGRTSTEAFF. The chain is built from TRBV19 and TRBJ1-1; D is unresolved. The CDR3 has 16 amino acids. CDR1 and CDR2 from the germline V gene are LNHDA and SQIVND (reference sequence). V was cut by 4 bases and J by 4 bases, with 19 bases left in between.

There are many counts of this clonotype. The rearrangement uses TRBV6-1 and TRBJ1-5; D might be TRBD1 (5 bases). Germline lookup yields CDR1 MNHNS and CDR2 SASEGT. This CDR3 spans 16 amino acids. The V and J ends lost 8 bases and 2 bases respectively, with 19 bases between them. DNA for the CDR3: TGTGCCAGCTTATATCTCGGGGCAGTGCGCAATCAGCCCCAGCATTTT. Translating gives CASLYLGAVRNQPQHF.

This clonotype was detected many times. This chain links TRBV12-3 or TRBV12-4 with TRBJ1-2; D not resolved. V shed 4 bases and J shed 8 bases, with 17 bases lying between them. The CDR3 covers 14 residues. CDR3 in amino acids: CASSSRRAAVGYTF. CDR3 nucleotides: TGTGCCAGCAGTTCCCGCCGGGCAGCGGTCGGCTACACCTTC.

A word on this clonotype: A much larger clone differs by one base, so this may be a read error. The conserved closing phenylalanine or tryptophan is absent in this CDR3, likely reflecting a read error. CDR3 in DNA: TGCGCCAGCAGCTTCGACGGCTACGAGCAGTACTCC. Translation gives CASSFDGYEQYS. The chain combines TRBV5-1 with TRBJ2-7; no clear D. Germline V gene lookup returns CDR1 SGHRS and CDR2 YFSETQ. The V end was cut by 2 bases, the J end by 3 bases, with 6 bases between. This CDR3 comprises 12 residues.

The CDR3 DNA reads as TGTGCCAGTAGTATAGTGCCGGGGGCGGGCAATCAGCCCCAGCATTTT. Translation gives CASSIVPGAGNQPQHF. The chain has TRBV19 and TRBJ1-5, with a weak D call TRBD1 (6 bases). Germline V gene data show CDR1 as LNHDA and CDR2 as SQIVND (reference sequence). V dropped 1 base and J dropped 2 bases, with 12 bases sitting between them. The CDR3 has 16 residues.

This clonotype was seen only a few times. This sequence joins TRBV3-1 and TRBJ2-7, with D perhaps given as TRBD1 or TRBD2 (6 bases each). The CDR3 spans 16 residues. V lost 3 bases and J lost 5, with 20 bases in between. Germline CDR1 reads LGHDT; CDR2 reads YNNKEL (reference sequence). For the CDR3, the DNA is TGTGCCAGCAGCCAGGATCCATGGGGGGCGAAGAACGAGCAGTACTTC. It translates to CASSQDPWGAKNEQYF.

The chain couples TRBV19 to TRBJ2-1; TRBD2 is a possible D gene (6 bases). The length of the CDR3 is 14 residues. Per the germline V gene, CDR1 is LNHDA and CDR2 is SQIVND (reference sequence). Trimming took 4 bases from V and 6 from J, leaving 13 bases between them. CDR3 nucleotides: TGTGCCAGTAGTACCCTGACTAGGGTCAATGAGCAGTTCTTC. It is translated as CASSTLTRVNEQFF.

This sequence joins TRBV5-1 and TRBJ2-7; 11 bases line up with TRBD2. CDR1 is SGHRS and CDR2 is YFSETQ in the germline V gene. CDR3 length: 15 residues. With V trimmed by 0 bases and J by 3 bases, 2 bases remained unmatched. The chain's CDR3 is CASSLVGTSGYEQYF. CDR3 bases: TGCGCCAGCAGCTTGGTCGGGACTAGCGGCTACGAGCAGTACTTC.

This clonotype occurred many times. V is TRBV20-1 and J is TRBJ2-1; D tentatively fits TRBD1 or TRBD2 (6 bases each). Germline CDR1 reads DFQATT; CDR2 reads SNEGSKA (reference sequence). Trimming took 3 bases from V and 5 from J, leaving 8 bases between them. This CDR3 is built from 12 residues. CDR3 protein: CSASRGDNEQFF. The CDR3 DNA reads TGCAGTGCTAGTAGGGGGGACAATGAGCAGTTCTTC.

This chain links TRBV30 with TRBJ1-2, with D possibly being TRBD1 (6 bases). This CDR3 spans 13 amino acids. Deletions cut 2 bases from V and 4 bases from J, with 11 bases between. Germline CDR1 and CDR2: GTSNPN and SVGIG (reference sequence). CDR3 nucleotides: TGTGCCTGGAGTTCGGGGGGGGCCTATGGCTACACCTTC. Translation gives CAWSSGGAYGYTF.

This clonotype was counted a few times. This sequence joins TRBV25-1 and TRBJ2-6; 10 bases fit TRBD1. This CDR3 is built from 20 residues. After removal of 4 bases from V and 2 bases from J, the junction contained 14 bases not matched to a gene. Germline-derived CDR1 and CDR2 are MGHDK and SYGVNS. This CDR3 is CASSAWHSTGGATGANVLTF. The CDR3 DNA reads TGTGCCAGCAGTGCGTGGCATTCGACAGGGGGCGCGACTGGGGCCAACGTCCTGACTTTC. Variable domain in full (rest from reference TRBV25-1 and TRBJ2-6): EADIYQTPRYLVIGTGKKITLECSQTMGHDKMYWYQQDPGMELHLIHYSYGVNSTEKGDLSSESTVSRIRTEHFPLTLESARPSHTSQYLCASSAWHSTGGATGANVLTFGAGSRLTVL.

This clonotype was counted at least ten times. V usage is TRBV20-1 and J usage is TRBJ2-2; 11 bases agree with TRBD2. Trimming at V came to 4 bases and at J to 7 bases, leaving 5 bases not matched to a gene. CDR1 is DFQATT and CDR2 is SNEGSKA in the germline V gene (reference sequence). The CDR3 extends over 14 amino acids. The CDR3 nucleotides read TGCAGTGCTATAGCGGGAGGGCTTGTCGGGGAGCTGTTTTTT. This sequence encodes CSAIAGGLVGELFF.

This clonotype came up a few times. The chain joins TRBV6-5 to TRBJ2-2; D call uncertain. CDR1 is MNHEY and CDR2 is SVGAGI in the germline V gene. V lost 0 bases, J lost 6 bases, and 11 bases lay in between. The length of the CDR3 is 15 residues. CDR3 sequence: CASSYSITAAGELFF. In DNA form, the CDR3 reads TGTGCCAGCAGTTACTCGATTACCGCGGCCGGGGAGCTGTTTTTT.

Many counts were recorded for this clonotype. The rearrangement joins TRBV18 to TRBJ1-2, with TRBD1 matching 7 bases. There are 15 residues in the CDR3. The J segment lost 4 bases and the V segment lost 6 bases, leaving 11 bases of the junction unmatched. Germline CDR1 reads KGHSH; CDR2 reads LQKENI. CDR3 in amino acids: CASSPRQGGTYGYTF. DNA of the CDR3: TGTGCCAGCTCCCCCCGACAGGGCGGAACCTATGGCTACACCTTC.

This clonotype was recorded at least ten times. The rearrangement joins TRBV12-3 or TRBV12-4 to TRBJ2-2; 14 bases match TRBD2. The V and J ends lost 3 bases and 0 bases, in that order; junction bases with no gene match: 12. CDR3 length equals 21 residues. The CDR3: CASSFSPLSTSGRANTGELFF. CDR3 bases: TGTGCCAGCAGTTTTAGCCCCCTCTCGACTAGCGGGAGGGCGAACACCGGGGAGCTGTTTTTT.

Note on this clonotype: Just one base apart from a much larger clone, this may be a read error. The chain joins TRBV7-2 to TRBJ2-1, with TRBD1 matching 9 bases. Looked up from germline, CDR1 is SGHTA and CDR2 is FQGNSA. This CDR3 has 14 amino acids. Trimming removed 4 bases from V and 8 bases from J; junction bases left unmatched: 6. The CDR3 is CASSSDRGVYEQFF. CDR3 in DNA: TGTGCCAGCAGCTCGGACAGGGGAGTCTATGAGCAGTTCTTC.